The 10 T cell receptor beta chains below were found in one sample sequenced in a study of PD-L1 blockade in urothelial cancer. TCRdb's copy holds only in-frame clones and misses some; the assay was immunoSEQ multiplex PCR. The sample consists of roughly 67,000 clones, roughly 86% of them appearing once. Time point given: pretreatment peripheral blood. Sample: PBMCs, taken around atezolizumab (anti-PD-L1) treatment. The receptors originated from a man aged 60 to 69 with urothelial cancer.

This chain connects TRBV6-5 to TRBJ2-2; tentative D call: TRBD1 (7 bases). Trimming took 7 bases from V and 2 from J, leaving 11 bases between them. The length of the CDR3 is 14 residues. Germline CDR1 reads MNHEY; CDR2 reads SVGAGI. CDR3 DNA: TGTGCCAGCAACAGGGGAGGCAACACCGGGGAGCTGTTTTTT. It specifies CASNRGGNTGELFF.

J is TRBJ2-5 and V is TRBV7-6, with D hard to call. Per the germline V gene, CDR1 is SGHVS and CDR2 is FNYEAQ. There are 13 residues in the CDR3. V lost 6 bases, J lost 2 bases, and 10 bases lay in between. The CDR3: CASRSSNQETQYF. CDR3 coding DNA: TGTGCCAGCAGATCGAGTAATCAAGAGACCCAGTACTTC.

The DNA of the CDR3 is TGTGCCAGCAGCTTAGGAGGGACAGGGGTCAATGAGCAGTTCTTC. Translation: CASSLGGTGVNEQFF. This rearrangement joins TRBV7-2 to TRBJ2-1; 10 bases are a match to TRBD1. The CDR3 length is 15 residues. The J segment lost 6 bases and the V segment lost 1 base, leaving 3 bases of the junction unmatched. Germline CDR1 SGHTA, CDR2 FQGNSA.

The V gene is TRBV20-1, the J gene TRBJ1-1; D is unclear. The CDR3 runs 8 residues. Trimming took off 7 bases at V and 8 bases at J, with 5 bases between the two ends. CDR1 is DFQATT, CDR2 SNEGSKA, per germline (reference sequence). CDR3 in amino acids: CSVREAFF. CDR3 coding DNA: TGCAGTGTGCGGGAAGCTTTCTTT.

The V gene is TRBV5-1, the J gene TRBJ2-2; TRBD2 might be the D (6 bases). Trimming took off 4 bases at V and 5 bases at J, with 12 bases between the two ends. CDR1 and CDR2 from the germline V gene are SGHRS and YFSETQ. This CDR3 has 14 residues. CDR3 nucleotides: TGCGCCAGCAGCCCCGGGGGTGGAACCGGGGAGCTGTTTTTT. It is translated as CASSPGGGTGELFF.

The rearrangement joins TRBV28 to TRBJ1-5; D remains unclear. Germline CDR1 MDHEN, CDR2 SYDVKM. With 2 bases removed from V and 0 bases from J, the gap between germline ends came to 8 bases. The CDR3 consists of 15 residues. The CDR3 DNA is TGTGCCAGCAGTTTAGGAGGGAATAGCAATCAGCCCCAGCATTTT. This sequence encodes CASSLGGNSNQPQHF.

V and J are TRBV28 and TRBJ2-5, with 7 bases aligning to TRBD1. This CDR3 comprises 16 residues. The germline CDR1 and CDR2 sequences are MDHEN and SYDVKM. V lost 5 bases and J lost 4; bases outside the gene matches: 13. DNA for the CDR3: TGTGCCAGCAGTGTTCCCGACAGGGAGTGGGGAGAGACCCAGTACTTC. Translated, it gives CASSVPDREWGETQYF.

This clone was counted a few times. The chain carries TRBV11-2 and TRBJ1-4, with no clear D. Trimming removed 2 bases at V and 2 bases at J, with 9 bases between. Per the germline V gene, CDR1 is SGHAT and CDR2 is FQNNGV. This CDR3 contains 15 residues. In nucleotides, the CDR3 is TGTGCCAGCAGCTTAATTCGAGGGACTAATGAAAAACTGTTTTTT. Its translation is CASSLIRGTNEKLFF. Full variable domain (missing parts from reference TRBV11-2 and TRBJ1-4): EAGVAQSPRYKIIEKRQSVAFWCNPISGHATLYWYQQILGQGPKLLIQFQNNGVVDDSQLPKDRFSAERLKGVDSTLKIQPAKLEDSAVYLCASSLIRGTNEKLFFGSGTQLSVL.

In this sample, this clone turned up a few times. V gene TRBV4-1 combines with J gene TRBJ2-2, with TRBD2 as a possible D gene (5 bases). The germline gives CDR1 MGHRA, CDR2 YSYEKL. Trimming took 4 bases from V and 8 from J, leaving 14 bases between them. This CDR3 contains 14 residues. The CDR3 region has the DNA TGCGCCAGCAGCCGGCCTCTAGCTGTTGGGGAGCTGTTTTTT. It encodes CASSRPLAVGELFF.

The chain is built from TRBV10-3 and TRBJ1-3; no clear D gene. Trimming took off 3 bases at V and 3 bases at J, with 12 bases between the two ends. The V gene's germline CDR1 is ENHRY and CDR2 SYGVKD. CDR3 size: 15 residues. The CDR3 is CAISDPAGFGNTIYF. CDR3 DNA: TGTGCCATCAGTGACCCCGCGGGTTTTGGAAACACCATATATTTT.